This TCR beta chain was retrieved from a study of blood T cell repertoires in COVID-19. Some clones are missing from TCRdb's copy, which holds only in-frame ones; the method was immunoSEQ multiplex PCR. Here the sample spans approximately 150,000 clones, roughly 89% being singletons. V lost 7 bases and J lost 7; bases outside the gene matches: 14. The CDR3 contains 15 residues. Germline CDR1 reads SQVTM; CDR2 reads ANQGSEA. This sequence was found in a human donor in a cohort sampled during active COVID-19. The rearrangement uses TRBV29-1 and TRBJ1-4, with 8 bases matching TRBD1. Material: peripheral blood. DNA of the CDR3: TGCAGCGCCTTTGCGGACAGGGAGGGATTTGAAAAACTGTTTTTT. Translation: CSAFADREGFEKLFF.